This passage covers 7 T cell receptor beta chains from one sample sequenced in a study of immune evolution from preneoplasia to lung adenocarcinoma. Measured with immunoSEQ multiplex PCR; TCRdb has only the in-frame clones, and not every one. The sample contains 9,000 or so clones, about 90% of which appear only once. The sequenced material came from FFPE invasive lung adenocarcinoma tissue. The receptors here all came from a person between 65 and 80 years old with invasive lung adenocarcinoma.

J is TRBJ2-1 and V is TRBV5-1; 9 bases align to TRBD2. Germline values: CDR1 SGHRS, CDR2 YFSETQ. The J segment lost 6 bases and the V segment lost 4 bases, leaving 8 bases of the junction unmatched. The CDR3 loop spans 15 amino acids. In DNA form, the CDR3 reads TGCGCCAGCAGCCTGGACCCTAGCGGGGCCAATGAGCAGTTCTTC. It codes for CASSLDPSGANEQFF.

The V gene is TRBV7-2, the J gene TRBJ1-5, with no clear D. Trimming took 0 bases from V and 8 from J, leaving 14 bases between them. Germline V gene sequence: CDR1 SGHTA, CDR2 FQGNSA. The CDR3 sequence is 15 residues long. CDR3 nucleotides: TGTGCCAGCAGCTTAGCGGGTTTAGGGATGGAGCCCCAGCATTTT. This gives the protein CASSLAGLGMEPQHF.

This clone appeared once. V gene TRBV2 combines with J gene TRBJ2-5; the match to TRBD2 covers 9 bases. CDR3 length: 13 amino acids. Germline assignment: CDR1 SNHLY and CDR2 FYNNEI. The V and J ends lost 4 bases and 3 bases, in that order; junction bases with no gene match: 0. CDR3 nucleotide sequence: TGTGCCAGCAGTGGCGGGGGGGAAGAGACCCAGTACTTC. Its translation is CASSGGGEETQYF.

The sample holds a few counts of this clone. The chain joins TRBV11-3 to TRBJ2-3; the D call may be TRBD1 or TRBD2 (6 bases each). Trimming shortened V by 0 bases and J by 8 bases, and 15 bases separated the two germline ends. CDR3 length: 15 amino acids. Germline V gene lookup returns CDR1 SGHNT and CDR2 YENEEA. In DNA, the CDR3 is TGTGCCAGCAGCTTAGAGGGGGGCGGCGGGACTACGCAGTATTTT. Protein product: CASSLEGGGGTTQYF.

The genes are TRBV9 and TRBJ2-3; 13 nucleotides align to TRBD2. Germline CDR1 SGDLS, CDR2 YYNGEE. The CDR3 contains 17 residues. The V segment lost 3 bases and the J segment 4 bases; nucleotides outside the gene matches: 8. In nucleotides, the CDR3 is TGTGCCAGCAGCGAGGCCCTTGGACTAGCGGGAGCAGATACGCAGTATTTT. Translation gives CASSEALGLAGADTQYF.

The chain recombines TRBV28 with TRBJ1-2, with D possibly matching TRBD1 (5 bases). The V gene lost 3 bases and the J gene lost 6 bases, with 20 bases spanning the gap. The CDR3 consists of 16 residues. The germline CDR1 and CDR2 sequences are MDHEN and SYDVKM. CDR3 in DNA: TGTGCCAGCAGTTTGCCCCAGGGATTCTCCAAGAATGGCTACACCTTC. As protein: CASSLPQGFSKNGYTF.

V and J are TRBV11-2 and TRBJ2-7; the D is unclear. The CDR3 length is 12 residues. Germline CDR1 reads SGHAT; CDR2 reads FQNNGV. Trimming pared 2 bases from V and 6 bases from J, leaving 8 bases between. This CDR3 is CASSLIPGEQYF. The CDR3 DNA reads as TGTGCCAGCAGCTTAATCCCTGGCGAGCAGTACTTC.